This T cell receptor beta chain derives from a study of technical replicates of blood from a few donors. The CDR3 runs 13 residues. Germline-derived CDR1 and CDR2 are SGHRS and YFSETQ. V lost 3 bases to trimming and J lost 7 bases; unmatched junction nucleotides: 5. The assay was immunoSEQ multiplex PCR, and TCRdb's table has in-frame clones only and misses some. The sample includes roughly 83,000 clones, approximately 90% of them seen just once. This chain links TRBV5-1 with TRBJ2-7; 9 bases are shared with TRBD1. The origin of this receptor is a human donor in good health. The sequenced sample consisted of T cells isolated from PBMCs. The CDR3 here is CASSWDRDLEQYF. The DNA of the CDR3 is TGCGCCAGCAGCTGGGACAGGGATTTAGAGCAGTACTTC.